This TCR beta chain was captured by sequencing in a study of blood T cells in healthy people across ages. It was with a sample-barcoded 5' primer and a J-beta primer mix that a second PCR of roughly 7 to 12 cycles was run. TCRdb passed the 5' RACE reads through MiXCR, listing each CDR3 protein once. The sample holds hundreds of thousands of distinct CDR3 sequences, around half seen once. This clonotype was detected only a few times. Germline CDR1 DFQATT, CDR2 SNEGSKA (reference sequence). This CDR3 has 14 residues. RNA extraction gave at least 5 micrograms of total RNA per sample. The receptor comes from a woman aged 55-69 years in good health. Sequencing input: blood. The genes are TRBV20-1 and TRBJ2-5, with 8 bases that match TRBD2. Judging by the DNA end, TRBJ2-7 fits better; the J call may be wrong. This chain's CDR3 is CSARDHKREFEQYF. The CDR3 DNA is TGCAGTGCTAGAGATCATAAGCGGGAGTTCGAGCAGTACTTC.